What follows is one T cell receptor beta chain and its context. No antigen is known for it. CDR3 length: 16 residues. Germline loops: CDR1 SGDLS, CDR2 YYNGEE. Trimming cost V 4 bases and J 3 bases; bases outside gene matches: 6. Libraries were prepared by immunoSEQ multiplex PCR; TCRdb keeps only in-frame clonotypes and omits some of them. In the table there are 45,000 or so clones, 95% of which are singletons. This record belongs to a study of T cells in tuberculosis. For the study at large: In South Africa, adults with active tuberculosis were compared with IGRA-negative and latently infected IGRA-positive adolescents.

Whole-study findings and limits: Samples were chosen by availability of cryopreserved specimens. The TCR-beta difference was not significant; alpha differences partly reflected length. Smaller distances to GMM-specific TCRs suggested their expansion in active tuberculosis.

V usage is TRBV9 and J usage is TRBJ2-1; TRBD2 aligns across 11 bases. Material for sequencing was PBMCs. The clonotype originates from a donor between 10 and 35 years old with latent tuberculosis or without tuberculosis infection. CDR3 DNA: TGTGCCAGCAGCCCTTATAGCGGGGGGGACTACAATGAGCAGTTCTTC. Translating gives CASSPYSGGDYNEQFF. Variable domain in full (rest from reference TRBV9 and TRBJ2-1): DSGVTQTPKHLITATGQRVTLRCSPRSGDLSVYWYQQSLDQGLQFLIQYYNGEERAKGNILERFSAQQFPDLHSELNLSSLELGDSALYFCASSPYSGGDYNEQFFGPGTRLTVL.